One sample yielded the 4 T cell receptor beta chains listed below, sequenced in a study of blood T cell repertoires in COVID-19. Assay: immunoSEQ multiplex PCR; the TCRdb copy retains only in-frame clones and omits some. The sample has about 140,000 clones; 85% to 90% are singletons. Sequences were obtained from peripheral blood. The receptors originated from a woman aged 80 or over with acute or convalescent COVID-19.

This clone was picked up one time. This chain joins TRBV19 and TRBJ1-2; 7 bases agree with TRBD1. The germline CDR1 and CDR2 sequences are LNHDA and SQIVND (reference sequence). The CDR3 runs to 14 residues. V lost 3 bases, J lost 5 bases, and 6 bases stayed unmatched. CDR3 region: CASSIGQAYYGYTF. Written as DNA, the CDR3 is TGTGCCAGTAGTATTGGACAGGCCTATTATGGCTACACCTTC.

V and J are TRBV6-6 and TRBJ1-3; 9 nucleotides line up with TRBD1. With V trimmed by 4 bases and J by 6 bases, 10 bases remained unmatched. Germline V gene lookup returns CDR1 MNHNY and CDR2 SVGAGI (reference sequence). The CDR3 covers 16 residues. Written as DNA, the CDR3 is TGTGCCAGCAGTTCCGGACAGGGGATTTACGAAAACACCATATATTTT. It yields the protein CASSSGQGIYENTIYF.

The chain has TRBV9 and TRBJ2-3; D remains ambiguous. The length of the CDR3 is 12 residues. The V gene lost 0 bases and the J gene lost 5 bases, with 4 bases spanning the gap. In germline, CDR1 is SGDLS, CDR2 YYNGEE. The CDR3 nucleotides are TGTGCCAGCAGCGTAGGAGGAGATACGCAGTATTTT. Translating gives CASSVGGDTQYF.

This CDR3 reads CASSQAGVSEAFF. CDR3 nucleotide sequence: TGTGCCAGCAGCCAAGCCGGTGTCTCAGAAGCTTTCTTT. The chain employs TRBV3-1 (or the pseudogene TRBV3-2) and TRBJ1-1; D unresolved. V lost 1 base and J 8 bases, leaving 11 bases between the germline ends. CDR1 and CDR2 (germline): LGHDT, YNNKEL (reference sequence). The CDR3 is 13 amino acids.